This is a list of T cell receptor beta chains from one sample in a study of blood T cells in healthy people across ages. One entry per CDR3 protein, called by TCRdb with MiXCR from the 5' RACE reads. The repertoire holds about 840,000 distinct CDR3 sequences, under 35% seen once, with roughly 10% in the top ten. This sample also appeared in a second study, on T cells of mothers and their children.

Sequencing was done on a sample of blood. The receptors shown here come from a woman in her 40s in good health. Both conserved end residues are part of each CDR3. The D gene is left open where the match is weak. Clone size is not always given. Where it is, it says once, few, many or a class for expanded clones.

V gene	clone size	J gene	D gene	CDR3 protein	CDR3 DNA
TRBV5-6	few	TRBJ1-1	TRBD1	CASSFRDRGEAFF	TGTGCCAGCAGCTTCAGGGACAGGGGTGAAGCTTTCTTT
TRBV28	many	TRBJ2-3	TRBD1	CASSPGQSHTDTQYF	TGTGCCAGCAGCCCGGGACAGAGTCACACAGATACGCAGTATTTT
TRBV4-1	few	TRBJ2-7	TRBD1	CTSSQVRDRGYEQYF	TGCACCAGCAGCCAAGTCCGGGACAGAGGCTACGAGCAGTACTTC
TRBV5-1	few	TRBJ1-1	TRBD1	CASSPGTGYTEAFF	TGCGCCAGCAGCCCCGGGACAGGGTACACTGAAGCTTTCTTT
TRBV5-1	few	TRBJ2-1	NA	CASSPEVGLINEQFF	TGCGCCAGCAGCCCAGAGGTGGGACTGATAAATGAGCAGTTCTTC
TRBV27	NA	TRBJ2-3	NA	CASTSWGTDMQYF	TGTGCCAGCACTTCTTGGGGCACAGATATGCAGTATTTT
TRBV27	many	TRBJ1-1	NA	CASSFAAGEAFF	TGTGCCAGCAGTTTCGCCGCAGGGGAGGCTTTCTTT
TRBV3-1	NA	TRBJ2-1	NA	CASSQDGRGFNEQFF	TGTGCCAGCAGCCAAGACGGCAGGGGATTTAATGAGCAGTTCTTC
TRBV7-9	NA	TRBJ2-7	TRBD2	CASSGVRRGGYEQYF	TGTGCCAGCAGCGGAGTACGGCGGGGGGGCTACGAGCAGTACTTC
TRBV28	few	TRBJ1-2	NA	CASSSNRYGYTF	TGTGCCAGCAGTTCCAATCGCTATGGCTACACCTTC
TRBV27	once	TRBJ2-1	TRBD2	CASGLETSGGLETQFF	TGTGCCAGCGGTTTAGAGACTAGCGGTGGGTTAGAGACCCAGTTCTTC
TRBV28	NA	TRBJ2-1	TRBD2	CASSSPIWTSGSGFF	TGTGCCAGCAGTTCTCCAATTTGGACTAGCGGGAGTGGGTTCTTC
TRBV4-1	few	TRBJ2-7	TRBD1	CASSQFVWTGDSYEQYF	TGCGCCAGCAGCCAATTCGTATGGACAGGGGATTCCTACGAGCAGTACTTC
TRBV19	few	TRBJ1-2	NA	CASSRGFAYGYTF	TGTGCCAGTAGTAGGGGGTTCGCGTATGGCTACACCTTC
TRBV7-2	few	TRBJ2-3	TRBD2	CASSRVAGLRDTQYF	TGTGCCAGCAGCCGAGTAGCGGGTCTCCGGGATACGCAGTATTTT
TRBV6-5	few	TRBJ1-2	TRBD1	CASSYDRDYGYTF	TGTGCCAGCAGTTACGACAGGGACTATGGCTACACCTTC
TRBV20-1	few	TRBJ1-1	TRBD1	CSARGQGMNTEAFF	TGCAGTGCTAGGGGACAGGGGATGAACACTGAAGCTTTCTTT
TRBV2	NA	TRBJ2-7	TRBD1	CASRGDSPHYEQYF	TGTGCCAGCAGGGGGGACAGCCCACACTACGAGCAGTACTTC
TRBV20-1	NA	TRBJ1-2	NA	CSARDGSGGYTF	TGCAGTGCTAGAGATGGGTCGGGGGGCTACACCTTC
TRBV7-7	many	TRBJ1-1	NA	CASSRDTNTEAFF	TGTGCTAGCAGCCGAGACACGAACACTGAAGCTTTCTTT
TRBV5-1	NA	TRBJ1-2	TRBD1	CASSLVPGQGAYGYTF	TGCGCCAGCAGCTTGGTTCCGGGACAGGGGGCCTATGGCTACACCTTC
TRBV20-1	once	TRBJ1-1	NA	CSPNQNTEAFF	TGCAGTCCAAACCAAAACACTGAAGCTTTCTTT
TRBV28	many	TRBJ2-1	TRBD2	CASSLTGTRSYNEQFF	TGTGCCAGCAGTTTGACCGGGACTAGGAGTTACAATGAGCAGTTCTTC
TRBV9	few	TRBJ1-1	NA	CASSGDINTEAFF	TGTGCCAGCAGCGGGGACATCAACACTGAAGCTTTCTTT
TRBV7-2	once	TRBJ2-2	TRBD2	CASSFRAGVGGELFF	TGTGCCAGCAGCTTCCGAGCGGGGGTGGGCGGGGAGCTGTTTTTT
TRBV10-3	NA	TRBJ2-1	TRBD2	CAISASQRGLKETQFF	TGTGCCATCAGTGCGAGTCAGCGGGGGTTGAAAGAGACCCAGTTCTTC
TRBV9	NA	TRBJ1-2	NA	CASTLVGEDYGYTF	TGTGCCAGCACCCTTGTGGGGGAGGACTATGGCTACACCTTC
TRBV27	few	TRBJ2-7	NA	CASSFFGAPYEQYF	TGTGCCAGCAGTTTCTTCGGGGCCCCCTACGAGCAGTACTTC
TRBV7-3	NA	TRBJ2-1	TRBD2	CASSLDRAGGRNEQFF	TGTGCCAGCAGCTTAGACCGGGCGGGGGGGCGTAATGAGCAGTTCTTC
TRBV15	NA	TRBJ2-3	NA	CATSRQGSTDTQYF	TGTGCCACCAGCAGACAGGGTAGCACAGATACGCAGTATTTT
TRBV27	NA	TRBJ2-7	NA	CASSLTRGYDEQYF	TGCGCCAGCAGTTTGACCCGCGGATACGACGAGCAGTACTTC
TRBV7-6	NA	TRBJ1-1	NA	CASSQSGPWRNTEAFF	TGTGCCAGCAGCCAATCCGGACCCTGGAGGAACACTGAAGCTTTCTTT
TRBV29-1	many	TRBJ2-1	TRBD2	CSAEGRGGDNEQFF	TGCAGCGCTGAGGGACGGGGGGGAGACAATGAGCAGTTCTTC
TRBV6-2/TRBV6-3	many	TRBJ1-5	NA	CASSSTGTNQPQHF	TGTGCCAGCAGTTCAACAGGGACCAATCAGCCCCAGCATTTT
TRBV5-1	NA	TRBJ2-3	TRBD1	CASSPALRGRFTDTQYF	TGCGCCAGCAGCCCAGCGCTGAGGGGGCGATTCACAGATACGCAGTATTTT
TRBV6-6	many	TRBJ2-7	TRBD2	CASSYSNGGSSYEQYF	TGTGCCAGCAGTTACTCGAACGGGGGGAGCTCCTACGAGCAGTACTTC
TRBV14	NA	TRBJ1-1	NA	CASSHLPSNTEAFF	TGTGCCAGCAGCCATTTGCCTTCGAACACTGAAGCTTTCTTT
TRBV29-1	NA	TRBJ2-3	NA	CSVETGRGAADTQYF	TGCAGCGTTGAGACTGGCCGGGGGGCAGCGGATACGCAGTATTTT
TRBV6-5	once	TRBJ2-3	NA	CASSYIGGSTDTQYF	TGTGCCAGCAGTTATATTGGGGGGAGCACAGATACGCAGTATTTT
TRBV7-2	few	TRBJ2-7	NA	CASSLRRESSYEQYF	TGTGCCAGCAGCTTAAGAAGGGAAAGCTCCTACGAGCAGTACTTC